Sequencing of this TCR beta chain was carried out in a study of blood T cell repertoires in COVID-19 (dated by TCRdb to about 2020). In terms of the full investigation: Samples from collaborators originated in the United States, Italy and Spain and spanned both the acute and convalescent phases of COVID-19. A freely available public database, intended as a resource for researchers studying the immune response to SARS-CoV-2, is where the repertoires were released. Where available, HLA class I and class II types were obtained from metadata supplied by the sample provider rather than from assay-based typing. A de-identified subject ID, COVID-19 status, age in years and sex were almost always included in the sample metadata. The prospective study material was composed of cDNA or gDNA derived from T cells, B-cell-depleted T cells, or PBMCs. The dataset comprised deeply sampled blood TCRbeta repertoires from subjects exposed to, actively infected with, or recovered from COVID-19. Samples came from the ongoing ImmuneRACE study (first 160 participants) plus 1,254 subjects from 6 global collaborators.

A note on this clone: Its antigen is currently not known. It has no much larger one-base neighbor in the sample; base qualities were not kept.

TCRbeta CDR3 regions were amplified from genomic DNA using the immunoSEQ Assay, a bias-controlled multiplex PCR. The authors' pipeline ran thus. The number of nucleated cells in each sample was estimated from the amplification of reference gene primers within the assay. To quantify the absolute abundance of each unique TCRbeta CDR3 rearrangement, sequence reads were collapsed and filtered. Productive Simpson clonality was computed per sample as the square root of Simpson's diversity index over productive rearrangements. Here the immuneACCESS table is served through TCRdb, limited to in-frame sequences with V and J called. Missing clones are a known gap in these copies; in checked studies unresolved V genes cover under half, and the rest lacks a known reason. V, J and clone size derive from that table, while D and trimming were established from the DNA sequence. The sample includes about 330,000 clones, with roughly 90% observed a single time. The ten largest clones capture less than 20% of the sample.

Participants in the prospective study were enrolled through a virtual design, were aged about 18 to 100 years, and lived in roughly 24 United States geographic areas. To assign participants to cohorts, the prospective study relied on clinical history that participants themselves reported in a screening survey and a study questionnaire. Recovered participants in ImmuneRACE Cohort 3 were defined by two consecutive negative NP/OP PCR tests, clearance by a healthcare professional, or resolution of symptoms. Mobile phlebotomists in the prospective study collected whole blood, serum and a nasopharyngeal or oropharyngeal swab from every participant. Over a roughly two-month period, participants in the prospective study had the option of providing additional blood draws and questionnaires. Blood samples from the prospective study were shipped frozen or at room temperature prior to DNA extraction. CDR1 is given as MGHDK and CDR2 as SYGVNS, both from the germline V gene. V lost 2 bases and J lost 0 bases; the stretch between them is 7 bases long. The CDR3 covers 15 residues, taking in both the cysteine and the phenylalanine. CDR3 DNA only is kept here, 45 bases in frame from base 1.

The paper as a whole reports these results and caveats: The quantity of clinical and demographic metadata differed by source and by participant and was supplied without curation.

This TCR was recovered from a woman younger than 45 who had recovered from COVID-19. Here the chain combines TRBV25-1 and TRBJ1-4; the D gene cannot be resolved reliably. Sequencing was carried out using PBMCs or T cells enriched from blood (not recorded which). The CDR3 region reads CASSEPGTTNEKLFF. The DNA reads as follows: TGTGCCAGCAGTGAACCGGGGACAACTAATGAAAAACTGTTTTTT.